This paragraph covers one TCR beta chain sequence. PBMCs were isolated at a quantity of at least 6 million per sample. The data derive from a study of blood T cells in healthy people across ages. About the research overall: About one barcoded TCR beta cDNA was captured per two T cells.

The V end lost 6 bases, the J end lost 1 base, and 13 bases lay between the germline ends. The CDR3 has 15 amino acids. Germline CDR1 is KGHSH and CDR2 is LQKENI. Then a second PCR, running roughly 7 to 11 cycles, was carried out with a sample-barcoded 5' primer and a J-beta primer mix. Tags on each cDNA molecule came from a template-switch adaptor with 12 random nucleotides. TCRdb processed the 5' RACE reads anew with MiXCR; each CDR3 protein has one entry. The table lists approximately 810,000 distinct CDR3 sequences, around 28% of them singletons. This clonotype was obtained from an elderly woman in good health. What was sequenced was blood. The J gene is TRBJ1-5, the V gene TRBV18; tentatively, D is TRBD1 (5 bases). The CDR3 nucleotides read TGTGCCAGCTCGCCTGGGACCGAAAGCAATCAGCCCCAGCATTTT. It encodes CASSPGTESNQPQHF.